The clone carrying this T cell receptor (beta chain) was picked up one time. The antigen is not known. V lost 5 bases and J 5 bases, leaving 22 bases between the germline ends. The germline gives CDR1 SGHRS, CDR2 YFSETQ. The CDR3 has 17 amino acids. This entry comes from a study of T cell responses to AZD1222 COVID-19 vaccine. Study context: Second-dose intervals near 4 or 12 weeks were combined.

The data were produced by immunoSEQ multiplex PCR, yet TCRdb's version contains in-frame clones alone and is incomplete. The sample shows some 160,000 clones, 90% to 95% of them seen only once. Findings of the study overall: Close to half of all spike-specific TCRs reportedly target regions of the variants that are unmutated. The donor cohort was predominantly white British with a female majority, and clonal diversity may have been underestimated.

The sequence came from an adult in good health. The sample consisted of peripheral blood, taken on day 0 of AZD1222 vaccination. V usage is TRBV5-1 and J usage is TRBJ1-4; tentative D call: TRBD1 (5 bases). DNA for the CDR3: TGCGCCAGCAGGGCTGGAGCCATACAGGCACCAAATGAAAAACTGTTTTTT. This gives the protein CASRAGAIQAPNEKLFF.